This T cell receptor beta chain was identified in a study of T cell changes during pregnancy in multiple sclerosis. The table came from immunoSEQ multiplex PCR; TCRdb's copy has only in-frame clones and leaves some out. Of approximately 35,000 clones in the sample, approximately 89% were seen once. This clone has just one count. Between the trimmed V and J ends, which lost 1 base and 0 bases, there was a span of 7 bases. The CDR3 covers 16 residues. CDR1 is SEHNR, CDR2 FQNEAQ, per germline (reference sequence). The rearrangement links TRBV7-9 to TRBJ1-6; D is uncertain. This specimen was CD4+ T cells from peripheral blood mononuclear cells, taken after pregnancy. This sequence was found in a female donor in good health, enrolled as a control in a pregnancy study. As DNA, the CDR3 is TGTGCCAGCAGCTTAGGAGGGAGCTCCTATAATTCACCCCTCCACTTT. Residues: CASSLGGSSYNSPLHF.